What follows are 2 T cell receptor beta chains derived from one specimen sequenced in a study of blood T cell repertoires in COVID-19 (TCRdb year 2020). The method was the immunoSEQ multiplex PCR assay. Imported from immuneACCESS, the table was reduced by TCRdb to in-frame sequences with V and J called. These copies leave out some clones; in studies compared against another copy, an unresolved V gene accounts for under half, and the cause of the remainder is not known. This sample lists over 70,000 clones; approximately 91% were detected once. The ten largest clones add up to 2.5% to 3% of the sample. The sequenced sample consisted of peripheral blood. The receptors derive from a man aged 45 to 65 with COVID-19, enrolled during active disease.

The rearrangement joins TRBV12-3 or TRBV12-4 to TRBJ1-5; D remains unclear. This CDR3 spans 13 amino acids. Trimming removed 3 bases from V and 5 bases from J, with 8 bases in between. CDR3 residues: CASSFSTDQPQHF. The CDR3 nucleotides read TGTGCCAGCAGTTTTAGCACCGATCAGCCCCAGCATTTT.

The V call is TRBV5-6, the J call TRBJ1-1, with TRBD1 matching over 7 bases. This CDR3 contains 16 residues. Germline V lookup: CDR1 SGHDT, CDR2 YYEEEE. The V segment lost 7 bases and the J segment 1 base; nucleotides outside the gene matches: 13. The CDR3 is CASGLETGWGNTEAFF. In nucleotides, the CDR3 is TGTGCCAGCGGACTTGAGACAGGGTGGGGGAACACTGAAGCTTTCTTT.